This T cell receptor (beta chain) emerged from a study of cytomegalovirus exposure and HLA in healthy donors (dated by TCRdb to about 2017). A note on the overall study: An earlier analysis of more than 550 of the donors reported roughly 300 Gb of sequence data and 117 million unique TCR beta sequences obtained from about 179 million T cells. Roughly 300 gigabases of sequencing data and around 80 million unique TCR sequences made up an early release that covered several hundred HLA-typed donors. Of the roughly 400 genotyped donors, about 80% fell in the genetic ancestry cluster associated with self-reported Caucasian donors. The study was designed to test whether signatures of past pathogen exposure could be identified by cataloging public T cell receptors. The T cell repertoires of around 670 subjects were profiled by immunosequencing and related to cytomegalovirus serostatus. In addition to the first cohort of about 650 subjects, a separate validation cohort of 130 or so different subjects was used. To predict cytomegalovirus infection status, the study brought together high-throughput TCR immunosequencing, statistical association of individual TCRs with disease status, and machine learning. A later analysis re-analyzed previously published TCR beta repertoires from 660 or so donors and added high-resolution HLA genotyping to study TCR occurrence patterns. Rather than using new phenotypic data, the later analysis identified candidate immune exposures from TCR beta sequences and from how often those sequences occurred across donors. An earlier analysis of fewer than 750 of the donors used high-throughput TCR beta sequencing to judge whether each TCR beta V gene segment behaved as functional or pseudogenic. Donor age, sex, ethnicity and CMV serostatus were compiled together with the repertoire data. In a later genetic analysis, genome-wide SNP genotypes for about 60% of the 666 donors were used, and that subset was treated as a discovery cohort. Every repertoire in the discovery cohort had been generated on one and the same sequencing platform. Class I and class II HLA loci were covered by the typing at four-digit resolution. Typing coverage differed by locus: A, B, C, DRB1 and DQB1 were typed in roughly 620-630 donors, DQA1 in roughly 500, DPA1 in over 600, and DPB1 in around 490. About five DR-DQ haplotypes were treated as single units for association and clustering because of strong linkage in the cohort. On average, 235,054 unique TCR beta nucleotide sequences were sequenced per donor among fewer than 500 genotyped donors of the cohort, with roughly 18% of those sequences being non-productive. What the study reported, not specific to this receptor: The classifier was reported to diagnose cytomegalovirus status with high specificity and sensitivity in both the original and validation cohorts. Three of the identified cytomegalovirus-associated TCR beta chains were confirmed in vitro to be specific for cytomegalovirus antigens. A cluster of highly shared sequence variants was judged likely to be a technical artifact of the sequencing pipeline. HLA typing was unavailable for some donors at each locus, so association tests used only the typed subset. According to a later analysis, most CMV-associated TCR beta chains appeared to be HLA-restricted, and the HLA associations seemed to be driven largely by CMV exposure. A later genetic analysis associated a missense DCLRE1C variant with V-gene and J-gene trimming of TCR beta chains, and an independent cohort replicated the association. Most TCR sequences were seen in very few donors, while some public TCRs were found in many individuals. In a later analysis, about 17,000 TCR beta sequences were associated with specific HLA alleles at a false discovery rate of 0.05. A later analysis found that HLA-associated TCR beta chains were more clonally expanded and had lower generation probabilities than equally common non-associated chains. When HLA alleles, especially DR and DQ, strongly co-occurred, TCR associations were difficult to assign to individual alleles. Some IMGT-functional V segments, including TRBV6-2 and TRBV6-3, could not be told apart with the 87-base-pair reads, so those segments were excluded. In this cohort, only TCR beta chains were sequenced, and detectable features were limited by the absence of alpha or paired-chain data. In an earlier analysis of approximately 590 of the donors, most TCR beta V segments appeared in productive rearrangements about 90% or about 30% of the time, broadly matching IMGT annotations. Immune exposure information for the cohort was limited to CMV serostatus. Because counts were too low, 15 to 20 rarely observed V segments, including chromosome 9 orphons, were excluded from the earlier analysis of around 590 of the donors. According to a later genetic analysis, donors in an Asian-associated ancestry cluster had fewer N-insertions in productive TCRs than the approximately 700-donor mean. Sequencing depth was assumed to be roughly uniform across donors in the presence/absence analyses, though that assumption may not hold. According to a later analysis, parvovirus B19, influenza, CMV and Epstein-Barr virus appeared linked to several top co-occurrence clusters. A total of about 150 TCR beta chains were listed by the study as associated with cytomegalovirus. According to a later analysis, TCR association rates differed among HLA loci, with DRB1 alleles showing the most associated TCRs and HLA-C alleles showing the fewest. A further reported finding was that TCR beta sequences accurately predicted the HLA-A and HLA-B alleles for most subjects in the first cohort. It was suggested by the authors that the approach could potentially be generalized to other disease states and immunological phenotypes. Linkage disequilibrium might explain the correlated functional status among segregating V segments, but an unknown experimental factor could not be excluded.

From cysteine to phenylalanine, the CDR3 is 11 amino acids long. Only the CDR3 region is kept as DNA, spanning 33 bases read in frame from base 1. For CDR1 and CDR2, the germline V gene (reference sequence) lists LNHDA and SQIVND. Between the V and J ends, shortened by 4 bases and 4 bases respectively, the junction contains 3 bases. The cohort comprised some 700 healthy bone marrow donors. At the time of sampling, every cohort member was nominally healthy, though immune exposures that went unrecorded were likely present. The donor tested CMV seronegative and was one of the 352 seronegative cohort members. A peripheral blood sample was provided by each donor, and peripheral blood mononuclear cells were used for TCR beta sequencing. The Qiagen DNeasy Blood Extraction Kit was used to extract genomic DNA from the blood cell samples. The protocol used for the library was the immunoSEQ multiplex PCR assay. The multiplex PCR relied on a mix of 60 forward primers for TCR Vbeta segments and 13 reverse primers for TCR Jbeta segments. The CDR3 region of rearranged TCR beta genes was amplified from genomic DNA by a multiplex PCR assay. The Illumina HiSeq System was used to sequence the amplified TCR beta libraries as 87-base-pair reads. Processing in the source paper ran as follows. A later analysis counted approximately 76 million unique TCR beta chains across the 550 to 800 repertoires, and about 10 million of these chains were shared by at least two donors. A nearest-neighbor algorithm error-corrected the raw reads and collapsed the reads into unique sequences, merging closely related sequences to remove PCR and sequencing errors. CDR3 sequences were aligned to IMGT reference sequences to assign V, D and J gene segments. For a sequence to be retained, a match of at least six nucleotides to both a V gene segment and a J gene segment was required. A rearrangement counted as productive if the CDR3 had no stop codons and remained in frame with V and J, and every other rearrangement counted as non-productive. Following IMGT convention, CDR3 was defined as the stretch from the second conserved V-encoded cysteine to the conserved J-encoded phenylalanine. The earlier analysis of approximately 590 of the donors excluded any sequence lacking an unambiguous match to a single V gene segment. In an earlier analysis of approximately 590 of the donors, V segments were called functional above 56.7% productive rearrangements and were called segregating when the between-donor standard deviation exceeded 5%. A statistical classification framework was built to diagnose cytomegalovirus status from the catalog of TCR beta chain sequences. V and J gene assignment, in a later analysis, came from comparing TCR nucleotide sequences with IMGT/GENE-DB human TR gene sequences. Using the TCRdist pipeline, a later analysis assigned CDR3 sequences along with most-parsimonious VDJ recombination scenarios. In a later analysis, each TCR beta chain was defined by its CDR3 amino acid sequence together with its V-gene family, and reads lacking a unique V-gene family were excluded. To address suspected cross-contamination and a sequencing artifact, a later analysis removed 550 to 750 highly shared, low-generation-probability nucleotide sequences. In a later analysis, a clonal expansion index was calculated for each public chain from normalized within-repertoire ranks of inferred template counts. In a later analysis, generation probabilities were computed with a VDJ recombination model fitted to out-of-frame rearrangements, and the resulting probabilities were checked against IGoR. A later analysis scored TCR-TCR, TCR-HLA and TCR-CMV co-occurrence with hypergeometric tests, applying a repertoire-size bias correction to TCR pairs. To estimate false discovery rates, a later analysis permuted the HLA or CMV assignments 20 times. In a later analysis, co-occurring TCRs were grouped using DBSCAN, and TCRdist sequence similarity was added for clustering within HLA-allele-positive subsets. Repertoires with fewer than 30,000 or more than 120,000 public chains were left out of co-occurrence clustering, as were about 5 repertoires with anomalous nucleotide sharing. TCRdb limited this immuneACCESS table to in-frame rearrangements with V and J called. A share of clones is missing; checked studies link under half to unresolved V genes, and the rest is unexplained. That table gives V, J and clone size, and the DNA gave D and trimming. This sample gives about 220,000 clones in total; more than 65% of them show up just once. The ten largest clones represent around 0.63% of the sample.

Points on this clone: Which antigen it targets is not known. It has no much larger one-base neighbor in the sample; base qualities were not kept.

Sequencing was done on a sample of PBMCs. The sequence is built from TRBV19 and TRBJ2-3, with the D gene call left open. The receptor was derived from a man younger than 35 in good health and CMV-seronegative. The CDR3 amino acid sequence is: CASSRADTQYF. The nucleotides read TGTGCCAGTAGTAGAGCAGATACGCAGTATTTT.